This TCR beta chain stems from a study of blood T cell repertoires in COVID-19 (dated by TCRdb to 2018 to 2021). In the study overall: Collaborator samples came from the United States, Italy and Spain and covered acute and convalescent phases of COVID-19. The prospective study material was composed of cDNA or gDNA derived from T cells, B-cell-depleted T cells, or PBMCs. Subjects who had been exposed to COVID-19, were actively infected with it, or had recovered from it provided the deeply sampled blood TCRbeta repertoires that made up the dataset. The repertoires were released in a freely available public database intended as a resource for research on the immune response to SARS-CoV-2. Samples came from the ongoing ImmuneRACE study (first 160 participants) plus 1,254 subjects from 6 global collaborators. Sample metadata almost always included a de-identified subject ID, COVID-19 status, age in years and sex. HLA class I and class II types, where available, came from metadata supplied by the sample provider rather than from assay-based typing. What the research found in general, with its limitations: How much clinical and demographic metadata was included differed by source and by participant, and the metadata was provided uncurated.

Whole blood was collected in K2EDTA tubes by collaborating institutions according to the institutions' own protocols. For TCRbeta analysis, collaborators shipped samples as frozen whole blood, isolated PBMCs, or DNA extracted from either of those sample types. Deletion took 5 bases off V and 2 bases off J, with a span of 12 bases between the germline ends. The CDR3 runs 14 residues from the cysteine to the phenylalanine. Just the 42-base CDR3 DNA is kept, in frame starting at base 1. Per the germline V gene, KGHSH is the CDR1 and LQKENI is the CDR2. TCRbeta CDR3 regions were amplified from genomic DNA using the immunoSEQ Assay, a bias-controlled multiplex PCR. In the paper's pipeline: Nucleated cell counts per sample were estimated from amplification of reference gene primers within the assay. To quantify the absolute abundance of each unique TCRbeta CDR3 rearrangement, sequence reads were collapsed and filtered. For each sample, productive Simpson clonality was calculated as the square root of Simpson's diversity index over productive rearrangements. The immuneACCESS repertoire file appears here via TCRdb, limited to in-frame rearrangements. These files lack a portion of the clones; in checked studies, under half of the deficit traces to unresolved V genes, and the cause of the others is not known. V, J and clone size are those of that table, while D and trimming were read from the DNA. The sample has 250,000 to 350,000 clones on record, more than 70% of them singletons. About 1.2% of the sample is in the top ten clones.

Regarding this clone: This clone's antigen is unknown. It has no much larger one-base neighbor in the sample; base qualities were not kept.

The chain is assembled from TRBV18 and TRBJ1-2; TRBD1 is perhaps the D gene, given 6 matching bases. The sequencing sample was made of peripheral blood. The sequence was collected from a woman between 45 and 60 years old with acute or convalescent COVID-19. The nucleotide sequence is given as TGTGCCAGCTCAGGTCAGGGGCCCAACTATGGCTACACCTTC. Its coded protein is CASSGQGPNYGYTF. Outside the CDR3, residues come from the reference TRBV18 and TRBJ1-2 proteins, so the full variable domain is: NAGVMQNPRHLVRRRGQEARLRCSPMKGHSHVYWYRQLPEEGLKFMVYLQKENIIDESGMPKERFSAEFPKEGPSILRIQQVVRGDSAAYFCASSGQGPNYGYTFGSGTRLTVV.